This T cell receptor (beta chain) was documented in a study of blood T cell repertoires in COVID-19. Study in general: Samples representing acute and convalescent COVID-19 were sourced from the United States, Italy and Spain. From T cells, B-cell-depleted T cells, or PBMCs came the material, which was cDNA or gDNA.

Germline CDR1 is KGHSH and CDR2 is LQKENI. The ends lost 3 bases at V and 0 bases at J; junction bases unmatched: 4. The CDR3 loop spans 17 amino acids. Per the authors' pipeline: Using reference gene primer amplification, nucleated cell counts were estimated. Method: immunoSEQ multiplex PCR; TCRdb's copy keeps in-frame clones and lacks some. For V, J and clone size, that table is used; D and trimming come from the DNA. Altogether about 98,000 clones are present, 82% being singletons, with the ten largest covering roughly 18%. This clonotype was sampled from a man older than 75 with acute or convalescent COVID-19. Sequencing was performed on peripheral blood. The V gene is TRBV18, the J gene TRBJ2-6; TRBD1 matches at 8 bases. CDR3 DNA sequence: TGTGCCAGCTCACCGGGACAGGCCCACTCTGGGGCCAACGTCCTGACTTTC. Residues: CASSPGQAHSGANVLTF. Drawing the rest from reference TRBV18 and TRBJ2-6, the complete variable domain is NAGVMQNPRHLVRRRGQEARLRCSPMKGHSHVYWYRQLPEEGLKFMVYLQKENIIDESGMPKERFSAEFPKEGPSILRIQQVVRGDSAAYFCASSPGQAHSGANVLTFGAGSRLTVL.